Each of the 12 T cell receptor beta chains below was sequenced from the same sample in a study of shared clonotypes between healthy human individuals. The data were produced by immunoSEQ multiplex PCR, yet TCRdb's version contains in-frame clones alone and is incomplete. Of about 1.5 million clones in the sample, 95% to 99% are singletons; the top ten hold roughly 0.42%. The source material was naive CD4+ T cells sorted from blood. Noted subset: CD45RA+ positively selected. The source is a man under 40 in good health.

This rearrangement joins TRBV15 to TRBJ2-4, with 9 bases identical to TRBD1. Per the germline V gene, CDR1 is LNHNV and CDR2 is YYDKDF (reference sequence). V dropped 1 base and J dropped 6; count of bases not matched to a gene: 7. The CDR3 runs 16 residues. CDR3 loop: CATSRVLGTGRNIQYF. The CDR3 DNA reads TGTGCCACCAGCAGAGTTCTGGGGACAGGGAGAAACATTCAGTACTTC.

The rearrangement links TRBV5-1 to TRBJ1-4, with 9 nucleotides matching TRBD1. This CDR3 is 16 amino acids long. V shed 4 bases and J 7 bases; nucleotides not matched to a gene: 11. From germline, CDR1 is SGHRS and CDR2 YFSETQ. DNA of the CDR3: TGCGCCAGCAGCGGGGGACAGGGCGGGCTTGTTGAAAAACTGTTTTTT. This translates into CASSGGQGGLVEKLFF.

J is TRBJ2-1 and V is TRBV7-9, with 7 nucleotides matching TRBD1. The junction had 20 bases not matched to a gene; V was cut back by 4 bases and J by 5 bases. The V gene's germline CDR1 is SEHNR and CDR2 FQNEAQ (reference sequence). This CDR3 comprises 19 residues. CDR3 bases: TGTGCCAGCAGCTCAGATTGGCCAGATGACAGGGCTCCCAACAATGAGCAGTTCTTC. This codes for CASSSDWPDDRAPNNEQFF.

The CDR3 sequence is CASSQDGQGHEQYF. DNA of the CDR3: TGCGCCAGCAGCCAAGACGGACAGGGACACGAGCAGTACTTC. The rearrangement joins TRBV4-3 to TRBJ2-7; TRBD1 matches 8 bases. Germline assignment: CDR1 LGHNA and CDR2 YSLEER. V shed 0 bases and J 5 bases; nucleotides not matched to a gene: 3. This CDR3 is built from 14 residues.

The chain uses TRBV11-1 and TRBJ2-7; tentative D call: TRBD2 (5 bases). Trimming left V 5 bases short and J 3 bases short, with 17 bases between. Germline CDR1 SGHAT, CDR2 FQDESV (reference sequence). The CDR3 contains 15 residues. The CDR3 region is CASSLRRMVGYEQYF. CDR3 DNA: TGTGCCAGCAGCCTAAGGAGGATGGTAGGCTACGAGCAGTACTTC.

The V and J genes are TRBV28 and TRBJ2-7; 9 bases line up with TRBD2. The trim removed 6 bases at V and 5 bases at J, leaving 8 bases unmatched. The CDR3 contains 14 residues. The V gene's germline CDR1 is MDHEN and CDR2 SYDVKM. The CDR3 is CASRVSGRTDEQYF. The DNA for the CDR3 is TGTGCCAGCAGAGTTAGCGGGAGAACGGACGAGCAGTACTTC.

V usage is TRBV2 and J usage is TRBJ2-1, with D hard to call. Between the trimmed V and J ends, which lost 7 bases and 9 bases, there was a span of 13 bases. The CDR3 runs 12 residues. CDR1 and CDR2 (germline): SNHLY, FYNNEI. CDR3 in amino acids: CASTWPAPEQFF. The CDR3 DNA is TGTGCCAGCACTTGGCCCGCTCCTGAGCAGTTCTTC.

The chain links TRBV2 to TRBJ1-2; D not certain. From germline, CDR1 is SNHLY and CDR2 FYNNEI. The CDR3 runs to 13 residues. Trimming left V 1 base short and J 7 bases short, with 10 bases between. This chain's CDR3 is CASSEVKGGGYTF. CDR3 nucleotides: TGTGCCAGCAGTGAAGTGAAGGGTGGTGGCTACACCTTC.

The chain is built from TRBV15 and TRBJ2-7, with 10 nucleotides matching TRBD1. The V gene's germline CDR1 is LNHNV and CDR2 YYDKDF (reference sequence). The CDR3 has 16 amino acids. The trim removed 3 bases at V and 6 bases at J, leaving 11 bases unmatched. The CDR3 DNA sequence: TGTGCCACCAGCAGGGATGCCGGGACAGGGGACTCCGAGCAGTACTTC. Its protein is CATSRDAGTGDSEQYF. The full variable domain, in which reference TRBV15 and TRBJ2-7 provide the parts outside the CDR3, is DAMVIQNPRYQVTQFGKPVTLSCSQTLNHNVMYWYQQKSSQAPKLLFHYYDKDFNNEADTPDNFQSRRPNTSFCFLDIRSPGLGDTAMYLCATSRDAGTGDSEQYFGPGTRLTVT.

V gene TRBV19 combines with J gene TRBJ1-4; D might be TRBD1 (6 bases). The germline V and J ends were trimmed by 4 bases and 4 bases, with 19 bases remaining between them. CDR3 length equals 17 residues. Germline V gives CDR1 LNHDA, CDR2 SQIVND (reference sequence). As DNA, the CDR3 is TGTGCCAGTAGTACCCTCGTCACAGGGAGGGTTAATGAAAAACTGTTTTTT. This sequence encodes CASSTLVTGRVNEKLFF.

The chain recombines TRBV5-6 with TRBJ2-5; 7 positions match TRBD2. Germline V lookup: CDR1 SGHDT, CDR2 YYEEEE. The trim removed 0 bases at V and 2 bases at J, leaving 4 bases unmatched. The CDR3 loop spans 15 amino acids. The CDR3 DNA reads TGTGCCAGCAGCTTGGTAGTGGGGGGGCAAGAGACCCAGTACTTC. Residues: CASSLVVGGQETQYF.

The rearrangement links TRBV10-3 to TRBJ2-3; D gene uncertain. Trimming took 9 bases from V and 0 from J, leaving 16 bases between them. The CDR3 loop spans 15 amino acids. The germline V gene has CDR1 ENHRY and CDR2 SYGVKD. The CDR3 loop is CAIAAPNPSTDTQYF. Here the CDR3 DNA reads TGTGCCATAGCCGCTCCAAACCCTAGCACAGATACGCAGTATTTT.